Included here is one T cell receptor beta chain sequence, with context. Its target is not known. The sample comes from a study of cytomegalovirus exposure and HLA in healthy donors. PCR primers comprised 60 Vbeta and 13 Jbeta primers. TCRdb's table, derived via immunoSEQ multiplex PCR, lists solely in-frame clones and lacks some. The repertoire holds around 50,000 clones, with roughly 83% as singletons. Study-wide results and caveats: On later analysis, the bulk of CMV-associated TCR beta chains appeared to be HLA-restricted.

This CDR3 is built from 13 residues. The V gene end was trimmed by 5 bases and the J gene end by 2 bases; junction bases not matched to a gene: 3. From germline, CDR1 is MGHRA and CDR2 YSYEKL. The chain combines TRBV4-1 with TRBJ2-7; 7 bases align to TRBD1. This receptor was taken from a man aged 35 to 55 in good health and CMV-seronegative. Sequencing used PBMCs. CDR3 residues: CASSAGTAYEQYF. CDR3 bases: TGCGCCAGCAGCGCCGGGACAGCCTACGAGCAGTACTTC.